These 25 T cell receptor beta chains were sequenced from one sample in a study of cytomegalovirus exposure and HLA in healthy donors. 60 Vbeta and 13 Jbeta primers were used in PCR. TCRdb keeps only in-frame clones here, not all; method: immunoSEQ multiplex PCR. Of about 150,000 clones in the sample, 65% to 70% were seen once. The specimen sequenced was PBMCs. Every receptor here comes from a man aged 25-45 years in good health and CMV-seropositive.

The chain links TRBV11-3 to TRBJ2-1; 12 bases agree with TRBD2. The trim removed 4 bases at V and 5 bases at J, leaving 3 bases unmatched. This CDR3 has 15 amino acids. Germline V gene lookup returns CDR1 SGHNT and CDR2 YENEEA. The CDR3 here is CASSSSGRADNEQFF. The CDR3, as DNA: TGTGCCAGCAGCTCTAGCGGGAGGGCCGACAATGAGCAGTTCTTC.

The chain couples TRBV4-2 to TRBJ1-2; D gene ambiguous. V was shortened by 0 bases and J by 2 bases, with 10 bases between the two germline ends. Germline CDR1 is LGHNA and CDR2 is YNFKEQ. The CDR3 runs to 15 residues. The CDR3: CASSQDIAANYGYTF. CDR3 nucleotide sequence: TGTGCCAGCAGCCAAGATATAGCCGCGAACTATGGCTACACCTTC.

The J gene is TRBJ2-7, the V gene TRBV10-2; no reliable D call. Per the germline V gene, CDR1 is WSHSY and CDR2 is SAAADI. Trimming removed 6 bases at V and 5 bases at J, with 20 bases between. The CDR3 has 15 residues. CDR3 in DNA: TGCGCCAGCAGGGATGAGGTGTGGGTTCGGAACGAGCAGTACTTC. Protein: CASRDEVWVRNEQYF.

The chain carries TRBV9 and TRBJ2-6; 10 bases map to TRBD2. There are 18 residues in the CDR3. Trimming removed 0 bases from V and 3 bases from J; junction bases left unmatched: 6. The germline V gene has CDR1 SGDLS and CDR2 YYNGEE. The CDR3 region has the DNA TGTGCCAGCAGCGTAGAAAGCGGGAGGGCCCGTGGGGCCAACGTCCTGACTTTC. This encodes CASSVESGRARGANVLTF.

V and J are TRBV6-5 and TRBJ2-3, with TRBD1 matching 8 bases. Germline CDR1 and CDR2: MNHEY and SVGAGI. There are 14 residues in the CDR3. With 6 bases clipped from V and 2 bases from J, the junction kept 4 bases outside the gene matches. The CDR3: CASRATGATDTQYF. In DNA, the CDR3 is TGTGCCAGCAGGGCGACAGGGGCCACAGATACGCAGTATTTT.

A single count supports this clone. J is TRBJ1-1 and V is TRBV7-6; perhaps TRBD1 as D (5 bases). The germline gives CDR1 SGHVS, CDR2 FNYEAQ. V lost 1 base and J 0 bases, leaving 6 bases between the germline ends. The CDR3 has 14 residues. CDR3 loop: CASSLGQMNTEAFF. The CDR3 nucleotides read TGTGCCAGCAGCTTAGGACAGATGAACACTGAAGCTTTCTTT. Looking up the rest from reference TRBV7-6 and TRBJ1-1 gives the full variable domain: GAGVSQSPRYKVTKRGQDVALRCDPISGHVSLYWYRQALGQGPEFLTYFNYEAQQDKSGLPNDRFSAERPEGSISTLTIQRTEQRDSAMYRCASSLGQMNTEAFFGQGTRLTVV.

The chain combines TRBV7-3 with TRBJ2-1; a weak D match, TRBD1 (5 bases). The length of the CDR3 is 16 residues. In germline, CDR1 is SGHTA, CDR2 FQGTGA. V lost 4 bases to trimming and J lost 5 bases, with 18 bases between them. CDR3 sequence (DNA): TGTGCCAGCAGCTCCCAGGGCAGAACTCCACACAATGAGCAGTTCTTC. Amino acid sequence: CASSSQGRTPHNEQFF.

This chain's CDR3 is CAWSGLGVGEQYF. The CDR3 nucleotides read TGTGCCTGGAGTGGATTAGGGGTTGGGGAGCAGTACTTC. V gene TRBV30 combines with J gene TRBJ2-7; a possible D gene is TRBD1 (5 bases). Germline CDR1 reads GTSNPN; CDR2 reads SVGIG (reference sequence). CDR3 length: 13 amino acids. Trimming took 1 base from V and 7 from J, leaving 14 bases between them. Complete variable domain (other parts from reference TRBV30 and TRBJ2-7): SQTIHQWPATLVQPVGSPLSLECTVEGTSNPNLYWYRQAAGRGLQLLFYSVGIGQISSEVPQNLSASRPQDRQFILSSKKLLLSDSGFYLCAWSGLGVGEQYFGPGTRLTVT.

This clone occurred once. This chain uses TRBV5-1 with TRBJ1-6; unclear D gene. Germline V gene sequence: CDR1 SGHRS, CDR2 YFSETQ. V lost 2 bases to trimming and J lost 5 bases, with 14 bases between them. CDR3 length: 16 residues. In DNA, the CDR3 is TGCGCCAGCAGCTTTCATGGGGTGGGAGATAATTCACCCCTCCACTTT. It specifies CASSFHGVGDNSPLHF.

V usage is TRBV10-1 and J usage is TRBJ1-2; D gene uncertain. The V gene lost 2 bases and the J gene lost 5 bases, with 18 bases spanning the gap. There are 16 residues in the CDR3. The germline CDR1 and CDR2 sequences are WNHNN and SYGVQD (reference sequence). CDR3: CASSEGRITEGYGYTF. The CDR3 region has the DNA TGCGCCAGCAGTGAGGGGAGGATCACTGAAGGGTATGGCTACACCTTC.

The gene calls are TRBV7-2 and TRBJ1-2; D uncertain. The length of the CDR3 is 11 residues. V was clipped by 6 bases and J by 5 bases, with 7 bases between them. Germline V gene sequence: CDR1 SGHTA, CDR2 FQGNSA. This chain's CDR3 is CASRREYGYTF. The DNA of the CDR3 is TGTGCCAGCAGAAGGGAGTATGGCTACACCTTC.

This chain connects TRBV10-3 to TRBJ2-1, with 8 bases aligning to TRBD1. This CDR3 is 16 amino acids long. V was clipped by 4 bases and J by 6 bases; unmatched bases: 11. The germline gives CDR1 ENHRY, CDR2 SYGVKD. CDR3 sequence (DNA): TGTGCCATCAGTGCCCGGGTGGGGACAGGTAGCAATGAGCAGTTCTTC. Translated, it gives CAISARVGTGSNEQFF.

The chain employs TRBV19 and TRBJ1-3; D gene unclear. Trimming took off 3 bases at V and 2 bases at J, with 11 bases between the two ends. Germline-derived CDR1 and CDR2 are LNHDA and SQIVND (reference sequence). This CDR3 has 15 amino acids. The CDR3 coding sequence is TGTGCCAGTAGTATGGGCGTTCAGGCTGGAAACACCATATATTTT. This gives the protein CASSMGVQAGNTIYF.

V usage is TRBV7-9 and J usage is TRBJ1-2; D unresolved. V shed 2 bases and J shed 10 bases, with 14 bases lying between them. The CDR3 contains 13 residues. Germline CDR1 and CDR2: SEHNR and FQNEAQ (reference sequence). CDR3 protein: CASSLRLAATYTF. In DNA form, the CDR3 reads TGTGCCAGCAGCTTACGTTTGGCGGCAACCTACACCTTC.

This clone was observed a few times. The chain combines TRBV5-1 with TRBJ1-5; no firm D call. The germline V gene encodes CDR1 SGHRS and CDR2 YFSETQ. V lost 2 bases and J lost 0, with 9 bases in between. This CDR3 is 15 amino acids long. CDR3 sequence (DNA): TGCGCCAGCAGCTTAGGAGATTATAGCAATCAGCCCCAGCATTTT. Translating gives CASSLGDYSNQPQHF.

This clone was counted once. V is TRBV5-4 and J is TRBJ2-3, with TRBD2 matching over 12 bases. This CDR3 is 17 amino acids long. The trim removed 0 bases at V and 4 bases at J, leaving 6 bases unmatched. Germline V lookup: CDR1 SGHNT, CDR2 YYREEE (reference sequence). This CDR3 reads CASSLDPGLAGADTQYF. The DNA for the CDR3 is TGTGCCAGCAGCTTGGATCCGGGACTAGCGGGTGCAGATACGCAGTATTTT.

As for this clone: The junction differs from germline at one of its ends, possibly a read error. The CDR3 nucleotides are TGTTCCAGCAGCCAGCCCAGGCTAGCGGGTTCTAGGGTCTACAATGAGCAGTTCTTC. It codes for CSSSQPRLAGSRVYNEQFF. The chain joins TRBV7-9 to TRBJ2-1; TRBD2 matches at 8 bases. This CDR3 has 19 amino acids. Germline V gene sequence: CDR1 SEHNR, CDR2 FQNEAQ (reference sequence).

This chain joins TRBV12-5 and TRBJ1-2; TRBD1 matches 9 bases. V shed 1 base and J 3 bases; nucleotides not matched to a gene: 12. The CDR3 extends over 18 amino acids. The germline V gene has CDR1 LGHNT and CDR2 FRNRAP. The chain's CDR3 is CASGLGRALRDRDYGYTF. The DNA for the CDR3 is TGTGCTAGTGGTTTGGGAAGGGCACTTAGGGACAGGGACTATGGCTACACCTTC.

The CDR3 DNA sequence: TGCGCCAGCAGCCACCCTAGGGAGACCCAGTACTTC. Amino acids: CASSHPRETQYF. The chain recombines TRBV4-1 with TRBJ2-5; no clear D. V lost 3 bases and J lost 5, with 7 bases in between. The CDR3 is 12 residues long. The germline V gene has CDR1 MGHRA and CDR2 YSYEKL.

The chain carries TRBV10-3 and TRBJ1-1; D is undetermined. CDR1 and CDR2 from the germline V gene are ENHRY and SYGVKD. V gave up 0 bases and J gave up 4 bases, with 9 bases separating them. The CDR3 has 14 residues. The CDR3 DNA reads TGTGCCATCAGTGAGTCTCGGGGATCCACTGAAGCTTTCTTT. It codes for CAISESRGSTEAFF.

This clone was counted between two and nine times. The chain couples TRBV7-9 to TRBJ1-5; D gene uncertain. The CDR3 consists of 14 residues. V shed 5 bases and J shed 1 base, with 9 bases lying between them. Germline V gives CDR1 SEHNR, CDR2 FQNEAQ (reference sequence). The CDR3 loop reads CASSEGLSNQPQHF. For the CDR3, the DNA is TGTGCCAGCAGCGAGGGCCTGAGCAATCAGCCCCAGCATTTT. Full variable domain (remainder filled in from reference TRBV7-9 and TRBJ1-5): DTGVSQNPRHKITKRGQNVTFRCDPISEHNRLYWYRQTLGQGPEFLTYFQNEAQLEKSRLLSDRFSAERPKGSFSTLEIQRTEQGDSAMYLCASSEGLSNQPQHFGDGTRLSIL.

The V call is TRBV6-5, the J call TRBJ2-3; TRBD2 matches 7 bases. From germline, CDR1 is MNHEY and CDR2 SVGAGI. Trimming took 2 bases from V and 2 from J; bases not matched to a gene: 4. This CDR3 is built from 15 residues. This CDR3 reads CASSYGREFTDTQYF. Written as DNA, the CDR3 is TGTGCCAGCAGTTACGGGCGGGAGTTCACAGATACGCAGTATTTT.

The J gene is TRBJ2-2, the V gene TRBV2; 15 positions match TRBD2. The CDR3 is 15 residues long. J lost 8 bases, V lost 8 bases, and 6 bases had no gene match. Germline V gives CDR1 SNHLY, CDR2 FYNNEI. The CDR3 DNA is TGTGCCAGCGGAGGACTAGCGGGAGGGTTTGGGGAGCTGTTTTTT. The encoded protein is CASGGLAGGFGELFF.

J is TRBJ2-1 and V is TRBV4-1; tentatively, D is TRBD1 (5 bases). The CDR3 runs 17 residues. V shed 1 base and J shed 8 bases, with 21 bases lying between them. Germline V gives CDR1 MGHRA, CDR2 YSYEKL. The DNA of the CDR3 is TGCGCCAGCAGCCAAGCCTCGTTTGCGGACGCAGGGCATGAGCAGTTCTTC. Protein sequence: CASSQASFADAGHEQFF.

The chain employs TRBV4-2 and TRBJ2-3; 8 nucleotides line up with TRBD1. The ends lost 4 bases at V and 5 bases at J; junction bases unmatched: 5. Germline CDR1 reads LGHNA; CDR2 reads YNFKEQ. This CDR3 comprises 14 residues. The DNA for the CDR3 is TGTGCCAGCAGCCCCGGGACAGGAGAAGATACGCAGTATTTT. Encoded protein: CASSPGTGEDTQYF.